This T cell receptor (beta chain) was retrieved from a study of blood T cell repertoires in COVID-19. Across the study: PBMCs, B-cell-depleted T cells, or T cells were the source of the cDNA or gDNA that made up the material.

CDR1 and CDR2 from the germline V gene are MNHEY and SMNVEV (reference sequence). V shed 6 bases and J 0 bases; nucleotides not matched to a gene: 6. The CDR3 runs to 17 residues. TCRdb's copy holds only in-frame clones and misses some; the assay was immunoSEQ multiplex PCR. The data show around 150,000 clones, 65% to 85% seen once. Sequenced sample: peripheral blood. The sequence was obtained from a woman older than 75 with active or convalescent COVID-19. The chain has TRBV27 and TRBJ2-1, with 12 bases that match TRBD2. CDR3 protein: CASRGRTSGTSYNEQFF. The CDR3 DNA sequence: TGTGCCAGCAGAGGTCGGACTAGCGGGACCTCCTACAATGAGCAGTTCTTC.